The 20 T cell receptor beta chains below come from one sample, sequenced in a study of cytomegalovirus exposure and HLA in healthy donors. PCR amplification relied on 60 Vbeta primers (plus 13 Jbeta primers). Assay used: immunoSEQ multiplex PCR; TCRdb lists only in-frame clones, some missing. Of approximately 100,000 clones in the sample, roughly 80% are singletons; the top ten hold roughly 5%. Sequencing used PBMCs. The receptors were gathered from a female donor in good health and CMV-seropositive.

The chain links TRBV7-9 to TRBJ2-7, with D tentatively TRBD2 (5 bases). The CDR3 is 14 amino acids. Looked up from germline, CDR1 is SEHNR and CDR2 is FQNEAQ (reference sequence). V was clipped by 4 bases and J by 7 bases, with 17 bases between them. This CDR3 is CASSSWTGRGEQYF. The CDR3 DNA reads TGTGCCAGCAGCTCTTGGACTGGGCGCGGGGAGCAGTACTTC.

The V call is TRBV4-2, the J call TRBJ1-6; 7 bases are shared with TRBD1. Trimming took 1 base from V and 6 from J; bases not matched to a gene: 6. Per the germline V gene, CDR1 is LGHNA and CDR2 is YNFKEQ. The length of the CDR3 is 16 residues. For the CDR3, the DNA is TGTGCCAGCAGCCAAGGACAGGGAAGAGGTAATTCACCCCTCCACTTT. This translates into CASSQGQGRGNSPLHF.

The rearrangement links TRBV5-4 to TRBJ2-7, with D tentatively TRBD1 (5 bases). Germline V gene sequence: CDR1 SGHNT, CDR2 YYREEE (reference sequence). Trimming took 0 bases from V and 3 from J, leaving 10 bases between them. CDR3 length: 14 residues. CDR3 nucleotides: TGTGCCAGCAGCTTGGAAGCCAGGGACTACGAGCAGTACTTC. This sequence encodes CASSLEARDYEQYF.

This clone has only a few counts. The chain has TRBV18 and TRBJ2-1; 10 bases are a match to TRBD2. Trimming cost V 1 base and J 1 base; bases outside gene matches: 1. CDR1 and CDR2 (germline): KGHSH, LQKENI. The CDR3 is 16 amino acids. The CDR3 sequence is CASSPQLAGSYNEQFF. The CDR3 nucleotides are TGTGCCAGCTCACCACAACTAGCGGGATCCTACAATGAGCAGTTCTTC.

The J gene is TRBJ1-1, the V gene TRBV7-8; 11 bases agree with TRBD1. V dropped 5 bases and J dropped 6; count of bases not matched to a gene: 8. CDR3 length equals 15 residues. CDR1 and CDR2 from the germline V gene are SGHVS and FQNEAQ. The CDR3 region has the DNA TGTGCCAGCAGCCCAGGACGGACAGGGGGCTCTGAAGCTTTCTTT. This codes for CASSPGRTGGSEAFF.

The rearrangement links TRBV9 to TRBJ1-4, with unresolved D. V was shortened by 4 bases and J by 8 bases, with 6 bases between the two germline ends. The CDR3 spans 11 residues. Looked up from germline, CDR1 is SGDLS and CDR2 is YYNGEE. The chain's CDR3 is CASSPGEKLFF. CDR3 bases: TGTGCCAGCAGCCCCGGGGAAAAACTGTTTTTT.

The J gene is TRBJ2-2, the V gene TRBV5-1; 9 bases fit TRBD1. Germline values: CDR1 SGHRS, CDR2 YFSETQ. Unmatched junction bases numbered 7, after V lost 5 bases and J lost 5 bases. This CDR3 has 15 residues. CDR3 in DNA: TGCGCCAGCAGAGAACAGGGGGCAAAAACCGGGGAGCTGTTTTTT. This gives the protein CASREQGAKTGELFF.

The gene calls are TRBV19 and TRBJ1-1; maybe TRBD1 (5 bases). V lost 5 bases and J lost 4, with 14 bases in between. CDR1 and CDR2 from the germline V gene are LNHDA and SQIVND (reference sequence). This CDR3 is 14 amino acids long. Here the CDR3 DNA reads TGTGCCAGTAGTCTGCAGGGAAGGGGCACTGAAGCTTTCTTT. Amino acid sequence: CASSLQGRGTEAFF.

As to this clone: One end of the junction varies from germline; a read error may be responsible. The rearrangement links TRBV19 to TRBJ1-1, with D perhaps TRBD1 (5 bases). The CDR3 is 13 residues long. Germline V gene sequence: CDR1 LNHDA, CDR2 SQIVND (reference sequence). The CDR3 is CASRIWGGAEAFF. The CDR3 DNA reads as TGTGCCAGTCGTATTTGGGGGGGGGCTGAAGCTTTCTTT.

CDR3 in DNA: TGTGCCAGCAAAGGGGCAGGGGGCACGAACGAGCAGTACTTC. This codes for CASKGAGGTNEQYF. This chain joins TRBV28 and TRBJ2-7; 8 bases match TRBD1. This CDR3 region has 14 residues. J was trimmed by 5 bases and V by 7 bases; bases with no gene match: 10. Germline CDR1 and CDR2: MDHEN and SYDVKM.

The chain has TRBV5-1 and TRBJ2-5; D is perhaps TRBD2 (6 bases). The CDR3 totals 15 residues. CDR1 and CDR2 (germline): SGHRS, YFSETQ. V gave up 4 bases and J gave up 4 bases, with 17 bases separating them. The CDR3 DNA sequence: TGCGCCAGCAGCCCTGGAGCGGGCGGTGTAGAGACCCAGTACTTC. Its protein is CASSPGAGGVETQYF.

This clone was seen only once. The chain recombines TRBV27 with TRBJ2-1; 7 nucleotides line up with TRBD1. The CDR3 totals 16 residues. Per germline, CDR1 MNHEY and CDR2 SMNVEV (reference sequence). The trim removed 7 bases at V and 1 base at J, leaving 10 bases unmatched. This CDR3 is CASTDTYRGSYNEQFF. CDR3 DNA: TGTGCCAGCACCGATACGTACAGGGGTTCCTACAATGAGCAGTTCTTC.

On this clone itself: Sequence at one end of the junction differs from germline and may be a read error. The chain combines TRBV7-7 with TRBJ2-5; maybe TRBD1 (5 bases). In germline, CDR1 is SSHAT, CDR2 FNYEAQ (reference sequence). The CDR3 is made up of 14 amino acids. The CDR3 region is CASSRVGAGETQYF. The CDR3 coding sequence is TGTGCTAGCAGCCGAGTTGGGGCCGGGGAGACCCAGTACTTC. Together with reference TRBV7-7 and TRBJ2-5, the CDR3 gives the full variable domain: GAGVSQSPRYKVTKRGQDVTLRCDPISSHATLYWYQQALGQGPEFLTYFNYEAQPDKSGLPSDRFSAERPEGSISTLTIQRTEQRDSAMYRCASSRVGAGETQYFGPGTRLLVL.

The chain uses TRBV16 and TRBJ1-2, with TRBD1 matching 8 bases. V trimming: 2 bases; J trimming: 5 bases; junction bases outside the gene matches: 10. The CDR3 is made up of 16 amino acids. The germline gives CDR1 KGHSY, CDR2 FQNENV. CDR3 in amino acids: CASSQAHGQGGYGYTF. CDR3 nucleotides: TGTGCCAGCAGCCAAGCCCACGGACAGGGAGGGTATGGCTACACCTTC.

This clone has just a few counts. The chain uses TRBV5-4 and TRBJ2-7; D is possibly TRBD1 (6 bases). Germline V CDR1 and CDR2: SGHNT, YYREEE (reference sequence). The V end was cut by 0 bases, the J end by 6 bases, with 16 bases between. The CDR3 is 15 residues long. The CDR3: CASSLEVTGIGEQYF. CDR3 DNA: TGTGCCAGCAGCTTGGAGGTGACAGGCATCGGCGAGCAGTACTTC. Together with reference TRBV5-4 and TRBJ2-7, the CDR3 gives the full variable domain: ETGVTQSPTHLIKTRGQQVTLRCSSQSGHNTVSWYQQALGQGPQFIFQYYREEENGRGNFPPRFSGLQFPNYSSELNVNALELDDSALYLCASSLEVTGIGEQYFGPGTRLTVT.

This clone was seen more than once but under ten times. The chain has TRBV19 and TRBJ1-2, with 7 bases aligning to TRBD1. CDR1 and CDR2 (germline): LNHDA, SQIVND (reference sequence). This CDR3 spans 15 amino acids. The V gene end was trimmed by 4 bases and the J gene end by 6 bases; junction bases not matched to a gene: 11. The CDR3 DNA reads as TGTGCCAGTAGTAGAGGGACAGCTACTCTAAATGGCTACACCTTC. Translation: CASSRGTATLNGYTF.

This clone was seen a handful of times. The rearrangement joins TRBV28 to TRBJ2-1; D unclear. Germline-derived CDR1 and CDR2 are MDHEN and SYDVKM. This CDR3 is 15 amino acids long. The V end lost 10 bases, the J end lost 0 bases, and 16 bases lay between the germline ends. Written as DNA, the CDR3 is TGTGCCATCACGAGGTCGGAAAGCTCCTACAATGAGCAGTTCTTC. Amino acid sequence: CAITRSESSYNEQFF.

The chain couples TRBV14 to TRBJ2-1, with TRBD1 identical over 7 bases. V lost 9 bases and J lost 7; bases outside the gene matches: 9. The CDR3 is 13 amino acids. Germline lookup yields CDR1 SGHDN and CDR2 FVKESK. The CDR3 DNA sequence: TGTGCCAGTTCGATCGACAGGGTAAATGAGCAGTTCTTC. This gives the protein CASSIDRVNEQFF. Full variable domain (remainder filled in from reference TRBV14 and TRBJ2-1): EAGVTQFPSHSVIEKGQTVTLRCDPISGHDNLYWYRRVMGKEIKFLLHFVKESKQDESGMPNNRFLAERTGGTYSTLKVQPAELEDSGVYFCASSIDRVNEQFFGPGTRLTVL.

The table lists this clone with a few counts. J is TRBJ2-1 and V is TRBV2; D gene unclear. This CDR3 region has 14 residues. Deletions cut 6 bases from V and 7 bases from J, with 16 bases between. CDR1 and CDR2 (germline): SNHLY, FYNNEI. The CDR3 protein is CASRHQTGFNEQFF. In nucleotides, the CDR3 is TGTGCCAGCAGACACCAGACTGGGTTTAATGAGCAGTTCTTC. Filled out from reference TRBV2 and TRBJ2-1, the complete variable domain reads EPEVTQTPSHQVTQMGQEVILRCVPISNHLYFYWYRQILGQKVEFLVSFYNNEISEKSEIFDDQFSVERPDGSNFTLKIRSTKLEDSAMYFCASRHQTGFNEQFFGPGTRLTVL.

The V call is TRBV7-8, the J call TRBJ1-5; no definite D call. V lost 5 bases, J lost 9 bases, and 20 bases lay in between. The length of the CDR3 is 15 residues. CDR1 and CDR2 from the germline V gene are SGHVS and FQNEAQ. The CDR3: CASSARHPSVWPQHF. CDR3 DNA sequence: TGTGCCAGCAGCGCCCGACATCCATCAGTATGGCCCCAGCATTTT.